Shown below are 30 T cell receptor beta chains from a single sample sequenced in a study of vaccination and CD4 T cells after COVID-19. The Oncomine TCR Beta short-read assay sequenced DNA from cultured CD4+ T cells. TCRdb re-derived calls from the PCR reads in MiXCR, one entry per CDR3 protein. The table lists 7,500 to 9,000 distinct CDR3 sequences, about 48% of them singletons, with approximately 11% in the top ten. For these TCRs, the target antigens are not known. As for treatment: approximately nine-day PBMC culture with coronavirus spike peptide pools or control peptides (ViraFEST assay). Gathered ahead of the COVID-19 pandemic (2011-2018) were the CD4+ T cells of the unexposed donor. Sequenced input: CD4+ T cells from blood, cultured in vitro. The source of these receptors is a human donor in good health.

This clonotype was detected a few times. The V and J genes are TRBV20-1 and TRBJ2-5, with a tentative D call TRBD2 (6 bases). V dropped 5 bases and J dropped 5 bases, with 21 bases sitting between them. This CDR3 is 15 amino acids long. Germline CDR1 reads DFQATT; CDR2 reads SNEGSKA (reference sequence). Written as DNA, the CDR3 is TGCAGTGCTGCTACGTATTGGGGGGAGCGGGAGACCCAGTACTTC. Amino acids: CSAATYWGERETQYF.

This chain joins TRBV7-9 and TRBJ1-3; TRBD1 agrees at 8 bases. V trimming: 5 bases; J trimming: 4 bases; junction bases outside the gene matches: 10. The V gene's germline CDR1 is SEHNR and CDR2 FQNEAQ (reference sequence). The CDR3 runs to 16 residues. As DNA, the CDR3 is TGTGCCAGCAGCACTTGGACAGGGCTTTCGGGAAACACCATATATTTT. Residues: CASSTWTGLSGNTIYF.

This clonotype is judged medium-sized. The rearrangement uses TRBV19 and TRBJ1-5; tentative D call: TRBD1 (5 bases). Germline V gene sequence: CDR1 LNHDA, CDR2 SQIVND (reference sequence). The CDR3 is 14 residues long. V was cut by 4 bases and J by 5 bases, with 12 bases left in between. CDR3 loop: CASSTRDGDQPQHF. CDR3 in DNA: TGTGCCAGTAGTACCAGGGATGGGGATCAGCCCCAGCATTTT.

There are a few counts of this clonotype. The chain is built from TRBV7-9 and TRBJ2-5, with 9 bases fitting TRBD2. This CDR3 spans 16 amino acids. Germline V gives CDR1 SEHNR, CDR2 FQNEAQ (reference sequence). Unmatched junction bases numbered 14, after V lost 7 bases and J lost 5 bases. The CDR3 DNA follows: TGTGCCAGCATCTCGGGGCCTAGCGGGGTCGGGGAGACCCAGTACTTC. Encoded protein: CASISGPSGVGETQYF.

The gene calls are TRBV5-5 and TRBJ1-6; D remains ambiguous. The CDR3 runs 14 residues. V was shortened by 0 bases and J by 2 bases, with 3 bases between the two germline ends. The germline gives CDR1 SGHKS, CDR2 YYEKEE (reference sequence). For the CDR3, the DNA is TGTGCCAGCAGCTTGGGGACCTATAATTCACCCCTCCACTTT. Protein: CASSLGTYNSPLHF.

The sample holds a few counts of this clonotype. The chain employs TRBV5-4 and TRBJ2-5, with D possibly called TRBD1 or TRBD2 (6 bases each). In germline, CDR1 is SGHNT, CDR2 YYREEE (reference sequence). The CDR3 runs 14 residues. V was trimmed by 0 bases and J by 2 bases, leaving 8 bases between them. CDR3 sequence (DNA): TGTGCCAGCAGCTTGGGGGGGGCACAAGAGACCCAGTACTTC. This encodes CASSLGGAQETQYF.

The rearrangement links TRBV19 to TRBJ1-2, with 8 bases fitting TRBD1. Germline V lookup: CDR1 LNHDA, CDR2 SQIVND (reference sequence). This CDR3 comprises 17 residues. Unmatched junction bases numbered 18, after V lost 11 bases and J lost 1 base. CDR3 protein: CAATPGQVDLFNYGYTF. CDR3 coding DNA: TGTGCCGCGACTCCGGGACAGGTCGACCTGTTTAACTATGGCTACACCTTC.

The rearrangement joins TRBV20-1 to TRBJ2-7, with 11 bases fitting TRBD2. There are 13 residues in the CDR3. The V segment lost 3 bases and the J segment 2 bases; nucleotides outside the gene matches: 0. Germline V CDR1 and CDR2: DFQATT, SNEGSKA (reference sequence). CDR3 DNA: TGCAGTGCTAGGACTAGCGGGACCTACGAGCAGTACTTC. Protein: CSARTSGTYEQYF.

The CDR3 region has the DNA TGTGCCAGCAGTCCGCAGGGGGCTAACACCGGGGAGCTGTTTTTT. Its protein is CASSPQGANTGELFF. This chain connects TRBV28 to TRBJ2-2, with 8 bases identical to TRBD1. The CDR3 runs 15 residues. Germline CDR1 MDHEN, CDR2 SYDVKM. V gave up 5 bases and J gave up 2 bases; unmatched junction bases: 4.

V is TRBV7-2 and J is TRBJ2-7; TRBD2 agrees at 7 bases. Germline V CDR1 and CDR2: SGHTA, FQGNSA. V lost 2 bases to trimming and J lost 2 bases; unmatched junction nucleotides: 6. The CDR3 contains 15 residues. Here the CDR3 DNA reads TGTGCCAGCAGCTTAAGCCCCCTAGCGGCCTACGAGCAGTACTTC. Translating gives CASSLSPLAAYEQYF.

This clonotype was observed a few times. This rearrangement joins TRBV2 to TRBJ1-2, with a possible D match to TRBD1 (6 bases). This CDR3 region has 13 residues. Germline CDR1 SNHLY, CDR2 FYNNEI. The V end was cut by 7 bases, the J end by 1 base, with 10 bases between. The CDR3 sequence is CASITGSNYGYTF. In DNA form, the CDR3 reads TGTGCCAGCATAACAGGGAGTAACTATGGCTACACCTTC.

This clonotype was seen just once. The rearrangement uses TRBV7-2 and TRBJ2-1; tentative D call: TRBD2 (5 bases). CDR1 and CDR2 from the germline V gene are SGHTA and FQGNSA. The CDR3 contains 14 residues. The V and J ends lost 2 bases and 7 bases respectively, with 12 bases between them. CDR3 bases: TGTGCCAGCAGCTTACTTGGCCGCGGGAATGAGCAGTTCTTC. Protein product: CASSLLGRGNEQFF.

This chain joins TRBV20-1 and TRBJ2-3, with TRBD2 matching 8 bases. CDR3 length: 15 residues. Losses at the gene ends were 5 bases for V and 5 bases for J; bases not matched to a gene: 12. Germline V gene data show CDR1 as DFQATT and CDR2 as SNEGSKA (reference sequence). Written as DNA, the CDR3 is TGCAGTGCTTCTACGACTAGCGAATTGCTAGATACGCAGTATTTT. Protein product: CSASTTSELLDTQYF.

This clonotype was counted a few times. This sequence joins TRBV6-5 and TRBJ1-1; D remains ambiguous. Per the germline V gene, CDR1 is MNHEY and CDR2 is SVGAGI. V lost 0 bases to trimming and J lost 3 bases, with 8 bases between them. The CDR3 extends over 14 amino acids. CDR3 region: CASSYSSRDTEAFF. Here the CDR3 DNA reads TGTGCCAGCAGTTACTCGTCGCGGGACACTGAAGCTTTCTTT.

This rearrangement joins TRBV11-3 to TRBJ1-1; D uncertain. The germline V gene has CDR1 SGHNT and CDR2 YENEEA. Deletions cut 3 bases from V and 1 base from J, with 6 bases between. The CDR3 is 13 residues long. The CDR3 loop is CASSLSANTEAFF. The CDR3 DNA sequence: TGTGCCAGCAGCTTGTCAGCGAACACTGAAGCTTTCTTT.

The chain joins TRBV12-3 or TRBV12-4 to TRBJ1-2; TRBD1 might be the D (5 bases). The CDR3 sequence is 14 residues long. V lost 5 bases and J lost 7, with 17 bases in between. DNA for the CDR3: TGTGCCAGCAGTGTTCCCGGGACCTGGCCTGGCTACACCTTC. Its protein is CASSVPGTWPGYTF.

This clonotype came up a few times. The rearrangement joins TRBV5-1 to TRBJ1-6, with 7 bases identical to TRBD1. V lost 4 bases, J lost 7 bases, and 11 bases stayed unmatched. The CDR3 has 16 residues. Germline values: CDR1 SGHRS, CDR2 YFSETQ. The CDR3 protein is CASSLTGVPGNSPLHF. CDR3 in DNA: TGCGCCAGCAGCCTAACAGGGGTACCTGGAAATTCACCCCTCCACTTT.

J is TRBJ1-6 and V is TRBV28; D gene ambiguous. Trimming stripped 2 bases from V and 10 bases from J, with 12 bases between. Germline loops: CDR1 MDHEN, CDR2 SYDVKM. The CDR3 has 14 amino acids. The CDR3 nucleotides read TGTGCCAGCAGTTTACCACTGTTTTGGTCACCCCTCCACTTT. Translation: CASSLPLFWSPLHF.

This chain joins TRBV19 and TRBJ2-2; 10 bases agree with TRBD1. Losses at the gene ends were 4 bases for V and 5 bases for J; bases not matched to a gene: 4. This CDR3 is built from 15 residues. The germline CDR1 and CDR2 sequences are LNHDA and SQIVND (reference sequence). CDR3 sequence: CASSTPGQGTGELFF. In DNA, the CDR3 is TGTGCCAGTAGTACACCGGGACAGGGGACCGGGGAGCTGTTTTTT.

This clonotype has more than one count but fewer than ten. This rearrangement joins TRBV20-1 to TRBJ1-3; 10 bases align to TRBD1. The length of the CDR3 is 14 residues. The V and J ends lost 5 bases and 7 bases, in that order; junction bases with no gene match: 8. Germline assignment: CDR1 DFQATT and CDR2 SNEGSKA (reference sequence). The CDR3, as DNA: TGCAGTGCTGGAGGGGGACAGGGGAGTAACACCATATATTTT. Its translation: CSAGGGQGSNTIYF.

The chain has TRBV20-1 and TRBJ1-6, with D tentatively TRBD1 (6 bases). Between the trimmed V and J ends, which lost 0 bases and 7 bases, there was a span of 19 bases. Germline V gene sequence: CDR1 DFQATT, CDR2 SNEGSKA (reference sequence). CDR3 size: 17 residues. CDR3 amino acids: CSARDIISGQINSPLHF. The CDR3 bases are TGCAGTGCTAGAGATATCATAAGTGGACAGATCAATTCACCCCTCCACTTT.

This clonotype was counted only a few times. The chain recombines TRBV2 with TRBJ2-5, with 9 bases lining up with TRBD1. This CDR3 region has 14 residues. The germline V gene encodes CDR1 SNHLY and CDR2 FYNNEI. Unmatched junction bases numbered 6, after V lost 5 bases and J lost 5 bases. This CDR3 reads CASSRTGAGETQYF. The CDR3 DNA sequence: TGTGCCAGCAGTCGGACAGGGGCGGGGGAGACCCAGTACTTC.

The gene calls are TRBV7-7 and TRBJ2-1; 9 bases match TRBD2. V lost 3 bases, J lost 5 bases, and 5 bases stayed unmatched. The CDR3 has 15 residues. Germline V gives CDR1 SSHAT, CDR2 FNYEAQ (reference sequence). The CDR3 here is CASSFSGGQNNEQFF. CDR3 nucleotides: TGTGCCAGCAGCTTTAGCGGGGGCCAAAACAATGAGCAGTTCTTC.

This chain connects TRBV14 to TRBJ1-2; tentatively, D is TRBD1 (5 bases). V lost 1 base and J 8 bases, leaving 11 bases between the germline ends. This CDR3 is 13 amino acids long. Germline lookup yields CDR1 SGHDN and CDR2 FVKESK. The CDR3 loop is CASSQVGPWGYTF. CDR3 DNA: TGTGCCAGCAGCCAAGTGGGGCCGTGGGGCTACACCTTC.

The chain couples TRBV7-6 to TRBJ1-2, with a possible D match to TRBD1 (6 bases). V was pared by 3 bases and J by 4 bases, with 15 bases between. Germline V lookup: CDR1 SGHVS, CDR2 FNYEAQ. The CDR3 runs to 15 residues. The CDR3 sequence: CASSLDSRGLYGYTF. The DNA of the CDR3 is TGTGCCAGCAGCTTGGACAGTCGGGGGCTCTATGGCTACACCTTC.

The rearrangement links TRBV24-1 to TRBJ2-2, with TRBD2 matching over 10 bases. J lost 5 bases, V lost 4 bases, and 15 bases had no gene match. The CDR3 covers 19 residues. Per germline, CDR1 KGHDR and CDR2 SFDVKD. The CDR3 sequence: CATSDSRSGGLIGTGELFF. CDR3 bases: TGTGCCACCAGTGACTCCCGTAGCGGGGGGCTCATCGGTACCGGGGAGCTGTTTTTT.

A few counts support this clonotype. The chain has TRBV20-1 and TRBJ1-5, with TRBD1 matching over 7 bases. CDR3 length equals 12 residues. CDR1 is DFQATT, CDR2 SNEGSKA, per germline (reference sequence). Germline trimming cut 5 bases from V and 4 bases from J; bases unmatched to any gene: 2. CDR3 sequence reads: CSAGGQNQPQHF. The CDR3 coding sequence is TGCAGTGCTGGGGGACAGAATCAGCCCCAGCATTTT.

This clonotype was observed a handful of times. The rearrangement links TRBV20-1 to TRBJ2-3; D is perhaps TRBD2 (6 bases). Germline values: CDR1 DFQATT, CDR2 SNEGSKA (reference sequence). V lost 8 bases and J 0 bases, leaving 12 bases between the germline ends. This CDR3 contains 13 residues. This chain's CDR3 is CSRAGPSTDTQYF. CDR3 DNA sequence: TGCAGTCGCGCGGGACCTAGCACAGATACGCAGTATTTT.

The chain combines TRBV7-8 with TRBJ2-5; D may be TRBD2 (6 bases). Deletions cut 5 bases from V and 3 bases from J, with 16 bases between. The germline V gene has CDR1 SGHVS and CDR2 FQNEAQ. This CDR3 has 15 amino acids. The DNA of the CDR3 is TGTGCCAGCAGCCCCGTATGGAGGGGTGAAGAGACCCAGTACTTC. Amino acid sequence: CASSPVWRGEETQYF. The whole variable domain, filled in from reference TRBV7-8 and TRBJ2-5, reads GAGVSQSPRYKVAKRGQDVALRCDPISGHVSLFWYQQALGQGPEFLTYFQNEAQLDKSGLPSDRFFAERPEGSVSTLKIQRTQQEDSAVYLCASSPVWRGEETQYFGPGTRLLVL.

This clonotype occurred a few times. The chain uses TRBV20-1 and TRBJ1-4; the match to TRBD1 covers 10 bases. V shed 5 bases and J 5 bases; nucleotides not matched to a gene: 5. The CDR3 is made up of 14 amino acids. Per the germline V gene, CDR1 is DFQATT and CDR2 is SNEGSKA (reference sequence). The CDR3, as DNA: TGCAGTGCTCTGGACAGGGGGGGAAATGAAAAACTGTTTTTT. This gives the protein CSALDRGGNEKLFF.